The 17 T cell receptor beta chains below were found in one sample sequenced in a study of blood T cell repertoires in COVID-19. TCRdb's copy holds only in-frame clones and misses some; the assay was immunoSEQ multiplex PCR. The table has hundreds of thousands of clones, just over 85% seen once. The sequencing input was PBMCs or T cells enriched from blood (not recorded which). These receptor sequences come from a woman in her fifties or sixties with acute COVID-19.

The chain joins TRBV30 to TRBJ2-6; D is undetermined. This CDR3 has 12 residues. Trimming took off 4 bases at V and 4 bases at J, with 5 bases between the two ends. Germline V CDR1 and CDR2: GTSNPN, SVGIG (reference sequence). CDR3 residues: CAWTPGANVLTF. The CDR3 coding sequence is TGTGCCTGGACCCCAGGGGCCAACGTCCTGACTTTC.

This chain uses TRBV6-5 with TRBJ1-5; D gene uncertain. Trimming removed 6 bases at V and 0 bases at J, with 12 bases between. Germline CDR1 and CDR2: MNHEY and SVGAGI. The CDR3 is 15 amino acids. CDR3 sequence: CASSRAGHSNQPQHF. The DNA for the CDR3 is TGTGCCAGCAGCCGGGCGGGCCATAGCAATCAGCCCCAGCATTTT.

The CDR3 coding sequence is TGTGCCAGCAGTGAGGGACAGGGAATAGCAGATACGCAGTATTTT. This encodes CASSEGQGIADTQYF. The gene calls are TRBV7-9 and TRBJ2-3; 9 positions agree with TRBD1. The CDR3 extends over 15 amino acids. Germline lookup yields CDR1 SEHNR and CDR2 FQNEAQ (reference sequence). Unmatched junction bases numbered 8, after V lost 6 bases and J lost 4 bases.

The chain links TRBV7-8 to TRBJ1-1; D is unclear. The V gene lost 5 bases and the J gene lost 3 bases, with 16 bases spanning the gap. The CDR3 is 15 residues long. CDR1 and CDR2 from the germline V gene are SGHVS and FQNEAQ. CDR3 sequence reads: CASSPPLHSHTEAFF. The CDR3 DNA sequence: TGTGCCAGCAGCCCCCCCCTGCACTCTCACACTGAAGCTTTCTTT.

This rearrangement joins TRBV19 to TRBJ2-2; 8 nucleotides agree with TRBD2. Germline V gene lookup returns CDR1 LNHDA and CDR2 SQIVND (reference sequence). This CDR3 spans 13 amino acids. This CDR3 reads CAGSGGNTGELFF. The CDR3 nucleotides are TGTGCAGGAAGCGGGGGGAACACCGGGGAGCTGTTTTTT.

There are a few counts of this clone. The rearrangement joins TRBV4-2 to TRBJ2-2, with 13 bases that match TRBD2. Trimming cost V 5 bases and J 5 bases; bases outside gene matches: 8. Germline V lookup: CDR1 LGHNA, CDR2 YNFKEQ. This CDR3 contains 17 residues. CDR3 loop: CASSKGLAGVGTGELFF. For the CDR3, the DNA is TGTGCCAGCAGCAAAGGACTAGCGGGAGTTGGAACCGGGGAGCTGTTTTTT.

The chain joins TRBV28 to TRBJ1-3, with D perhaps matching TRBD1 (5 bases). Trimming stripped 3 bases from V and 0 bases from J, with 12 bases between. CDR1 is MDHEN and CDR2 is SYDVKM in the germline V gene. CDR3 length equals 16 residues. CDR3 DNA sequence: TGTGCCAGCAGTTTTCGGGGGGTGAGCTCTGGAAACACCATATATTTT. Amino acids: CASSFRGVSSGNTIYF.

The V and J genes are TRBV2 and TRBJ1-1; weak D call: TRBD1 (5 bases). Per the germline V gene, CDR1 is SNHLY and CDR2 is FYNNEI. CDR3 size: 14 residues. V was clipped by 4 bases and J by 0 bases, with 9 bases between them. CDR3 DNA sequence: TGTGCCAGCAGTGTTCTGGACATGAACACTGAAGCTTTCTTT. Encoded protein: CASSVLDMNTEAFF.

The chain carries TRBV19 and TRBJ1-2; D unresolved. With 8 bases removed from V and 4 bases from J, the gap between germline ends came to 20 bases. In germline, CDR1 is LNHDA, CDR2 SQIVND (reference sequence). The CDR3 covers 15 residues. CDR3 sequence reads: CASSPPGRRVYGYTF. In nucleotides, the CDR3 is TGTGCCAGTTCTCCCCCTGGGAGGAGGGTCTATGGCTACACCTTC.

The chain joins TRBV5-1 to TRBJ1-6, with D unresolved. This CDR3 region has 12 residues. Germline loops: CDR1 SGHRS, CDR2 YFSETQ. V lost 4 bases, J lost 10 bases, and 9 bases lay in between. CDR3 nucleotides: TGCGCCAGCAGCGTAGGGAGCTCACCCCTCCACTTT. As protein: CASSVGSSPLHF.

The rearrangement uses TRBV11-2 and TRBJ2-2, with 11 bases fitting TRBD2. The J segment lost 3 bases and the V segment lost 5 bases, leaving 5 bases of the junction unmatched. CDR3 length: 16 amino acids. CDR1 and CDR2 from the germline V gene are SGHAT and FQNNGV. The CDR3 nucleotides read TGTGCCAGCAGCGCTACTAGCGGGAGCTACACCGGGGAGCTGTTTTTT. It translates to CASSATSGSYTGELFF. Variable domain in full (rest from reference TRBV11-2 and TRBJ2-2): EAGVAQSPRYKIIEKRQSVAFWCNPISGHATLYWYQQILGQGPKLLIQFQNNGVVDDSQLPKDRFSAERLKGVDSTLKIQPAKLEDSAVYLCASSATSGSYTGELFFGEGSRLTVL.

V usage is TRBV28 and J usage is TRBJ2-2; 8 bases are a match to TRBD2. The germline V gene encodes CDR1 MDHEN and CDR2 SYDVKM. V was clipped by 6 bases and J by 8 bases; unmatched bases: 11. CDR3 length: 15 residues. The CDR3 reads CASRFLAGPVGELFF. CDR3 sequence (DNA): TGTGCCAGCAGGTTTTTAGCGGGACCAGTAGGGGAGCTGTTTTTT.

This sequence joins TRBV28 and TRBJ1-1; 11 bases map to TRBD1. CDR1 and CDR2 (germline): MDHEN, SYDVKM. Trimming removed 5 bases from V and 3 bases from J; junction bases left unmatched: 14. This CDR3 contains 18 residues. The CDR3 reads CASSPPWDRGWVDTEAFF. The CDR3 coding sequence is TGTGCCAGCAGTCCCCCATGGGACAGGGGGTGGGTAGACACTGAAGCTTTCTTT.

The chain carries TRBV27 and TRBJ1-5; D unresolved. The CDR3 is 15 residues long. Germline values: CDR1 MNHEY, CDR2 SMNVEV (reference sequence). Trimming took off 1 base at V and 2 bases at J, with 9 bases between the two ends. CDR3 loop: CASSLYGFGNQPQHF. The DNA of the CDR3 is TGTGCCAGCAGTTTATACGGGTTCGGCAATCAGCCCCAGCATTTT.

The chain couples TRBV2 to TRBJ2-7, with 8 bases identical to TRBD2. With V trimmed by 7 bases and J by 3 bases, 8 bases remained unmatched. The CDR3 is made up of 14 amino acids. Germline values: CDR1 SNHLY, CDR2 FYNNEI. The chain's CDR3 is CASTIDGTSYEQYF. For the CDR3, the DNA is TGTGCCAGCACTATAGACGGGACTAGCTACGAGCAGTACTTC. Combining the CDR3 with reference TRBV2 and TRBJ2-7 gives the whole variable domain EPEVTQTPSHQVTQMGQEVILRCVPISNHLYFYWYRQILGQKVEFLVSFYNNEISEKSEIFDDQFSVERPDGSNFTLKIRSTKLEDSAMYFCASTIDGTSYEQYFGPGTRLTVT.

The V call is TRBV11-2, the J call TRBJ2-1; D remains ambiguous. CDR3 length: 13 amino acids. The germline V and J ends were trimmed by 0 bases and 3 bases, with 3 bases remaining between them. Germline V gene data show CDR1 as SGHAT and CDR2 as FQNNGV. The CDR3 coding sequence is TGTGCCAGCAGCTTAGACTTCTACAATGAGCAGTTCTTC. Residues: CASSLDFYNEQFF.

The genes are TRBV18 and TRBJ2-7, with D perhaps TRBD1 (5 bases). Germline CDR1 is KGHSH and CDR2 is LQKENI. Trimming removed 0 bases from V and 5 bases from J, with 20 bases in between. This CDR3 has 17 residues. CDR3: CASSPPVGSRVIDEQYF. The DNA of the CDR3 is TGTGCCAGCTCACCACCTGTTGGTAGCAGGGTCATCGACGAGCAGTACTTC.